This T cell receptor (beta chain) came from a study of cytomegalovirus exposure and HLA in healthy donors. Study information: Findings of an earlier analysis included 90 million to 120 million unique TCR beta sequences from 190 million or so T cells.

Whole-study findings and limits: Some V segments, including TRBV6-2 and TRBV6-3, were excluded as indistinguishable.

Germline values: CDR1 MNHNY, CDR2 SVGAGI (reference sequence). This CDR3 comprises 15 residues. Losses at the gene ends were 6 bases for V and 6 bases for J; bases not matched to a gene: 10. This clone was picked up a small number of times. The antigen remains undetermined. 13 Jbeta primers and 60 Vbeta primers were used for the PCR. Repertoires were generated with immunoSEQ multiplex PCR, while TCRdb's copy carries only in-frame clones and drops some. The sample lists about 130,000 clones, 65% to 80% occurring once. The genes are TRBV6-6 and TRBJ2-7; 11 bases are a match to TRBD1. The sequence came from a man aged 40-49 years in good health and CMV-seronegative. Sequencing was performed on PBMCs. The CDR3 here is CASRPEDRGRIEQYF. The CDR3 DNA sequence: TGTGCCAGCAGACCGGAGGACAGGGGGCGAATCGAGCAGTACTTC.